The 31 T cell receptor beta chains below were found in one sample sequenced in a study of preoperative IRX-2 immunotherapy in early breast cancer. Assay: immunoSEQ multiplex PCR; the TCRdb copy retains only in-frame clones and omits some. Here the sample spans under 25,000 clones, 85% to 95% being singletons. Noted treatment: preoperative locoregional IRX-2 cytokine immunotherapy. This specimen was tumor tissue, taken after IRX-2 immunotherapy. These receptors originate from a human donor with breast cancer.

V gene TRBV5-6 combines with J gene TRBJ1-1; 8 positions match TRBD1. The germline V gene has CDR1 SGHDT and CDR2 YYEEEE. The CDR3 has 13 amino acids. The trim removed 1 base at V and 5 bases at J, leaving 1 base unmatched. CDR3 residues: CASSLTGGTEAFF. CDR3 coding DNA: TGTGCCAGCAGCTTGACAGGGGGGACTGAAGCTTTCTTT.

The chain has TRBV2 and TRBJ2-7; TRBD1 agrees at 11 bases. The CDR3 runs to 14 residues. V shed 5 bases, J shed 10 bases, and the junction held 10 bases outside the gene matches. Germline V gives CDR1 SNHLY, CDR2 FYNNEI. The CDR3 loop is CASSFTGQGAFQYF. The CDR3 bases are TGTGCCAGCAGTTTCACCGGACAGGGGGCTTTCCAGTACTTC.

The J gene is TRBJ1-1, the V gene TRBV28; 9 nucleotides agree with TRBD1. The trim removed 8 bases at V and 7 bases at J, leaving 11 bases unmatched. CDR1 and CDR2 from the germline V gene are MDHEN and SYDVKM. CDR3 size: 14 residues. CDR3 bases: TGTGCCAGCCATTCACAGGGGGCGCGTCTTGAAGCTTTCTTT. Its protein product is CASHSQGARLEAFF. The full variable domain, its missing parts supplied by reference TRBV28 and TRBJ1-1, is DVKVTQSSRYLVKRTGEKVFLECVQDMDHENMFWYRQDPGLGLRLIYFSYDVKMKEKGDIPEGYSVSREKKERFSLILESASTNQTSMYLCASHSQGARLEAFFGQGTRLTVV.

By share, this clone counts as medium-sized. This chain joins TRBV25-1 and TRBJ2-3, with D tentatively TRBD1 (5 bases). The CDR3 extends over 15 amino acids. V lost 3 bases and J lost 4, with 14 bases in between. CDR1 and CDR2 from the germline V gene are MGHDK and SYGVNS. CDR3 coding DNA: TGTGCCAGCAGTGACCATCCCTCAGGGTCAGATACGCAGTATTTT. It specifies CASSDHPSGSDTQYF.

J is TRBJ2-5 and V is TRBV7-3, with a tentative D call TRBD1 (5 bases). The V end was cut by 2 bases, the J end by 2 bases, with 9 bases between. Germline V gene data show CDR1 as SGHTA and CDR2 as FQGTGA. The CDR3 contains 14 residues. The DNA of the CDR3 is TGTGCCAGCAGCTTATTGGGGCAGCAAGAGACCCAGTACTTC. Its protein product is CASSLLGQQETQYF.

V gene TRBV4-3 combines with J gene TRBJ1-1; a possible D gene is TRBD1 (6 bases). The CDR3 runs to 17 residues. V was pared by 2 bases and J by 0 bases, with 16 bases between. Germline CDR1 reads LGHNA; CDR2 reads YSLEER. The DNA for the CDR3 is TGCGCCAGCAGCCAATCCCCCGGAGGGGGGCTGAACACTGAAGCTTTCTTT. This gives the protein CASSQSPGGGLNTEAFF.

V and J are TRBV10-1 and TRBJ2-5, with D possibly being TRBD2 (5 bases). The DNA end favors TRBJ2-7, so the J call may be wrong. This CDR3 spans 12 amino acids. Germline CDR1 and CDR2: WNHNN and SYGVQD (reference sequence). CDR3 nucleotides: TGCGCCCCATCCACTAGACGTAGCGAGCAGTACTTC. Translated: CAPSTRRSEQYF.

V gene TRBV28 combines with J gene TRBJ2-3, with 7 bases matching TRBD2. CDR1 is MDHEN and CDR2 is SYDVKM in the germline V gene. J was trimmed by 5 bases and V by 5 bases; bases with no gene match: 13. CDR3 length equals 16 residues. The CDR3 region has the DNA TGTGCCAGCAGTCGGGGGATGACTAGCTCTAGAGATACGCAGTATTTT. Residues: CASSRGMTSSRDTQYF. Using reference TRBV28 and TRBJ2-3 for the parts outside the CDR3, the full variable domain is DVKVTQSSRYLVKRTGEKVFLECVQDMDHENMFWYRQDPGLGLRLIYFSYDVKMKEKGDIPEGYSVSREKKERFSLILESASTNQTSMYLCASSRGMTSSRDTQYFGPGTRLTVL.

The genes are TRBV19 and TRBJ2-7, with D possibly TRBD2 on 5 matching bases. The V end lost 2 bases, the J end lost 3 bases, and 14 bases lay between the germline ends. The germline V gene encodes CDR1 LNHDA and CDR2 SQIVND (reference sequence). This CDR3 is built from 15 residues. The CDR3 reads CASSISPAGHYEQYF. CDR3 DNA: TGTGCCAGTAGTATAAGTCCCGCGGGCCACTACGAGCAGTACTTC.

The chain carries TRBV9 and TRBJ2-7; TRBD1 aligns across 7 bases. J gave up 4 bases and V 0 bases, and 1 base lay outside the gene matches. Germline V gene lookup returns CDR1 SGDLS and CDR2 YYNGEE. The CDR3 loop spans 13 amino acids. CDR3 bases: TGTGCCAGCAGCGTAGACAGGGGATACGAGCAGTACTTC. Translating it yields CASSVDRGYEQYF.

This chain links TRBV15 with TRBJ1-4, with 8 bases fitting TRBD1. CDR1 and CDR2 (germline): LNHNV, YYDKDF (reference sequence). This CDR3 is 13 amino acids long. Losses at the gene ends were 11 bases for V and 5 bases for J; bases not matched to a gene: 7. The CDR3 coding sequence is TGTGCCTCGAGCCGGGACAGGAATGAAAAACTGTTTTTT. This gives the protein CASSRDRNEKLFF.

The chain combines TRBV13 with TRBJ2-3; 11 bases fit TRBD2. The CDR3 runs 14 residues. With 2 bases clipped from V and 5 bases from J, the junction kept 0 bases outside the gene matches. Per germline, CDR1 PRHDT and CDR2 FYEKMQ (reference sequence). The CDR3 here is CASSLLAGGDTQYF. The CDR3, as DNA: TGTGCCAGCAGCTTACTAGCGGGAGGAGATACGCAGTATTTT. The full variable domain, with the rest looked up from reference TRBV13 and TRBJ2-3, is AAGVIQSPRHLIKEKRETATLKCYPIPRHDTVYWYQQGPGQDPQFLISFYEKMQSDKGSIPDRFSAQQFSDYHSELNMSSLELGDSALYFCASSLLAGGDTQYFGPGTRLTVL.

The rearrangement joins TRBV4-2 to TRBJ2-7; D is unclear. The germline CDR1 and CDR2 sequences are LGHNA and YNFKEQ. CDR3 length equals 16 residues. V was pared by 4 bases and J by 3 bases, with 19 bases between. In DNA, the CDR3 is TGTGCCAGCAGCCTACAAATCCCGGCAGCGCACTACGAGCAGTACTTC. It translates to CASSLQIPAAHYEQYF.

The chain's CDR3 is CASSLGRSLDYGYTF. The DNA of the CDR3 is TGTGCCAGCAGTTTAGGACGTTCTCTGGATTATGGCTACACCTTC. The V gene is TRBV28, the J gene TRBJ1-2, with D unresolved. V lost 2 bases, J lost 5 bases, and 15 bases lay in between. There are 15 residues in the CDR3. Germline loops: CDR1 MDHEN, CDR2 SYDVKM.

The rearrangement joins TRBV4-1 to TRBJ2-3; 8 bases are shared with TRBD2. This CDR3 is built from 18 residues. J was trimmed by 1 base and V by 1 base; bases with no gene match: 10. The germline CDR1 and CDR2 sequences are MGHRA and YSYEKL. CDR3 DNA sequence: TGCGCCAGCAGCCAAGGAGCGACGGGAGGGGGAGGCACAGATACGCAGTATTTT. This encodes CASSQGATGGGGTDTQYF.

A note on this clone: Relative to the germline gene, one junction end is altered; a read error may explain this. The V gene is TRBV7-7, the J gene TRBJ2-5, with a weak D call TRBD2 (8 bases). CDR3 length: 15 residues. The germline V gene has CDR1 SSHAT and CDR2 FNYEAQ (reference sequence). The CDR3 reads CASSGGQPDQETQYF. The DNA of the CDR3 is TGTGCTAGCAGCGGGGGACAGCCGGATCAAGAGACCCAGTACTTC.

The chain carries TRBV7-9 and TRBJ2-5; D is uncertain. The germline CDR1 and CDR2 sequences are SEHNR and FQNEAQ (reference sequence). Trimming removed 2 bases from V and 0 bases from J, with 10 bases in between. The CDR3 has 15 residues. The CDR3 reads CASSLLGTNQETQYF. In DNA form, the CDR3 reads TGTGCCAGCAGCTTACTGGGAACCAACCAAGAGACCCAGTACTTC.

The chain employs TRBV7-9 and TRBJ1-2; D might be TRBD1 (6 bases). V dropped 0 bases and J dropped 2 bases, with 10 bases sitting between them. CDR1 is SEHNR, CDR2 FQNEAQ, per germline (reference sequence). The CDR3 is made up of 15 amino acids. For the CDR3, the DNA is TGTGCCAGCAGCTTAGCGCAGGGGTCGAACTATGGCTACACCTTC. This codes for CASSLAQGSNYGYTF.

This sequence joins TRBV21-1 and TRBJ2-7; the table's TRBD2 call for D was not verified on the DNA. TRBV21-1 is tagged as a pseudogene. This CDR3 has 15 amino acids. CDR3 sequence: CASSPQRVLSYEQYF. CDR3 sequence (DNA): TGTGCCAGCAGCCCCCAGCGGGTACTCTCCTACGAGCAGTACTTC.

This chain uses TRBV7-3 with TRBJ2-1, with TRBD2 identical over 11 bases. The J segment lost 4 bases and the V segment lost 6 bases, leaving 8 bases of the junction unmatched. CDR1 and CDR2 from the germline V gene are SGHTA and FQGTGA. The CDR3 sequence is 16 residues long. CDR3 sequence (DNA): TGTGCCAGCAGACAGACCGGGACTAGCGGTTACAATGAGCAGTTCTTC. Its translation is CASRQTGTSGYNEQFF.

The chain recombines TRBV18 with TRBJ1-6, with TRBD1 as a possible D gene (6 bases). V was clipped by 3 bases and J by 10 bases, with 16 bases between them. The length of the CDR3 is 15 residues. Per germline, CDR1 KGHSH and CDR2 LQKENI. CDR3: CASSPGAGEYSPLHF. The DNA of the CDR3 is TGTGCCAGCTCACCCGGGGCAGGGGAATACTCACCCCTCCACTTT.

V is TRBV9 and J is TRBJ2-3; the match to TRBD2 covers 10 bases. V lost 2 bases to trimming and J lost 1 base; unmatched junction nucleotides: 4. Germline CDR1 SGDLS, CDR2 YYNGEE. The CDR3 sequence is 16 residues long. The CDR3 DNA reads as TGTGCCAGCAGCGTCTACAGCGGGGGGGGCACAGATACGCAGTATTTT. It translates to CASSVYSGGGTDTQYF.

The CDR3 protein is CASSARPLAGASTDTQYF. DNA of the CDR3: TGTGCCAGCAGCGCCCGCCCTCTAGCGGGGGCTAGCACAGATACGCAGTATTTT. The genes are TRBV4-2 and TRBJ2-3; 10 positions match TRBD2. V was pared by 5 bases and J by 0 bases, with 11 bases of the junction left unmatched. This CDR3 region has 18 residues. The germline CDR1 and CDR2 sequences are LGHNA and YNFKEQ.

The chain combines TRBV6-1 with TRBJ2-1; 8 bases map to TRBD2. Germline V gives CDR1 MNHNS, CDR2 SASEGT. The V and J ends lost 5 bases and 7 bases, in that order; junction bases with no gene match: 10. CDR3 length: 15 amino acids. The DNA for the CDR3 is TGTGCCAGCAGTACATCCGGGACTAGATGGAATGAGCAGTTCTTC. Protein sequence: CASSTSGTRWNEQFF.

The V call is TRBV2, the J call TRBJ2-3, with 11 bases aligning to TRBD2. V trimming: 4 bases; J trimming: 6 bases; junction bases outside the gene matches: 3. The CDR3 runs to 14 residues. Germline assignment: CDR1 SNHLY and CDR2 FYNNEI. The CDR3 sequence is CASSGSGGGDTQYF. The CDR3, as DNA: TGTGCCAGCAGTGGTAGCGGGGGGGGTGATACGCAGTATTTT.

This sequence joins TRBV7-9 and TRBJ2-1; no clear D gene. The CDR3 covers 12 residues. The germline V gene encodes CDR1 SEHNR and CDR2 FQNEAQ (reference sequence). Trimming took 4 bases from V and 4 from J, leaving 5 bases between them. The DNA for the CDR3 is TGTGCCAGCAGCTCCGGGTACAATGAGCAGTTCTTC. It codes for CASSSGYNEQFF.

The CDR3 protein is CASSIEAMNYGYTF. The CDR3, as DNA: TGTGCCAGTAGTATAGAGGCCATGAACTATGGCTACACCTTC. The chain uses TRBV19 and TRBJ1-2; D ambiguous. Germline loops: CDR1 LNHDA, CDR2 SQIVND (reference sequence). Trimming removed 0 bases at V and 2 bases at J, with 7 bases between. There are 14 residues in the CDR3.

The V call is TRBV5-1, the J call TRBJ2-7; possible D gene TRBD2, 6 bases. The CDR3 runs 16 residues. V was trimmed by 0 bases and J by 3 bases, leaving 16 bases between them. In germline, CDR1 is SGHRS, CDR2 YFSETQ. CDR3 nucleotide sequence: TGCGCCAGCAGCTTGGCCGGAGGGACGGAAGGCTACGAGCAGTACTTC. Translating gives CASSLAGGTEGYEQYF.

This chain connects TRBV2 to TRBJ2-6, with a tentative D call TRBD1 (6 bases). The V gene's germline CDR1 is SNHLY and CDR2 FYNNEI. CDR3 size: 14 residues. Trimming left V 9 bases short and J 0 bases short, with 9 bases between. The CDR3 bases are TGTGCCAGAACAGGGCCCTCTGGGGCCAACGTCCTGACTTTC. Translated, it gives CARTGPSGANVLTF.

As regards this clone: Sequence at one end of the junction differs from germline and may be a read error. The V and J genes are TRBV7-3 and TRBJ2-1; possible D gene TRBD2, 7 bases. CDR3 size: 14 residues. Germline V gene data show CDR1 as SGHTA and CDR2 as FQGTGA. The CDR3 coding sequence is TGCCCTCGGCGGGGGCACCTCTCCTACAATGAGCAGTTCTTC. It yields the protein CPRRGHLSYNEQFF. Full variable domain (missing parts from reference TRBV7-3 and TRBJ2-1): GAGVSQTPSNKVTEKGKYVELRCDPISGHTALYWYRQSLGQGPEFLIYFQGTGAADDSGLPNDRFFAVRPEGSVSTLKIQRTERGDSAVYLCPRRGHLSYNEQFFGPGTRLTVL.

This chain connects TRBV30 to TRBJ1-4; D is uncertain. The germline V gene has CDR1 GTSNPN and CDR2 SVGIG (reference sequence). Trimming took 4 bases from V and 1 from J, leaving 10 bases between them. The CDR3 has 14 amino acids. The CDR3 nucleotides are TGTGCCTGGACCTTTAGTAAAACTAATGAAAAACTGTTTTTT. This codes for CAWTFSKTNEKLFF.